This is a list of T cell receptor beta chains from one sample in a study of control samples from healthy donors and cancer patients. This table comes from immunoSEQ multiplex PCR, and its TCRdb copy is limited to in-frame clones, with some not included. The sample has approximately 100,000 clones, just over 90% seen once; the top ten hold 3% to 4.5%. Input material: blood. These receptors all come from a woman aged 18-35 years in good health. The CDR3 runs from the conserved cysteine through the conserved F or W. D genes are given only for firm matches. A clone size is listed for some rows: how often the clone was seen (once, few, many), or a class if it is expanded.

j_call | clone_size | v_call | d_call | cdr3_aa | cdr3_nt
TRBJ1-1 | - | TRBV10-3 | - | CAISERGNTEAFF | TGTGCCATCAGTGAGCGCGGGAACACTGAAGCTTTCTTT
TRBJ1-1 | - | TRBV14 | - | CASSLLSNTEAFF | TGTGCCAGCAGCCTCCTGTCGAACACTGAAGCTTTCTTT
TRBJ2-3 | - | TRBV11-2 | TRBD2 | CASSLIGTSGVSTDTQYF | TGTGCCAGCAGCTTAATAGGGACTAGCGGGGTTAGCACAGATACGCAGTATTTT
TRBJ2-7 | - | TRBV3-1/TRBV3-2 | - | CASSQEPGFYEQYF | TGTGCCAGCAGCCAAGAACCAGGGTTCTACGAGCAGTACTTC
TRBJ1-1 | few | TRBV11-2 | - | CASSISRTLDTEAFF | TGTGCCAGTTCGATATCCAGGACACTGGACACTGAAGCTTTCTTT
TRBJ2-7 | - | TRBV27 | TRBD1 | CASSSHTIQQGQGYEQYF | TGTGCCAGCAGTTCCCACACTATACAGCAGGGACAGGGTTACGAGCAGTACTTC
TRBJ2-3 | - | TRBV7-8 | TRBD2 | CASSIGLAGGPSADTQYF | TGTGCCAGCAGCATTGGACTAGCGGGGGGGCCGAGCGCAGATACGCAGTATTTT
TRBJ2-7 | - | TRBV5-1 | - | CASSLAGSSGDEQYF | TGCGCCAGCAGCTTGGCAGGGAGTAGTGGTGACGAGCAGTACTTC
TRBJ2-2 | - | TRBV11-2 | - | CASSPPPLRGNTGELFF | TGTGCCAGCAGCCCCCCTCCCTTGCGGGGGAACACCGGGGAGCTGTTTTTT
TRBJ1-2 | - | TRBV19 | TRBD1 | CASSMPDRVNYGYTF | TGTGCCAGTAGTATGCCGGACAGGGTGAACTATGGCTACACCTTC
TRBJ2-7 | - | TRBV27 | - | CASSLSSGTPVYEQYF | TGTGCCAGCAGTTTATCGTCGGGGACACCTGTCTACGAGCAGTACTTC
TRBJ2-7 | - | TRBV27 | - | CASSWAADYEQYF | TGTGCCAGCAGTTGGGCAGCCGACTACGAGCAGTACTTC
TRBJ1-2 | - | TRBV3-1/TRBV3-2 | - | CASSQDPGNGYTF | TGTGCCAGCAGCCAAGACCCAGGGAATGGCTACACCTTC
TRBJ2-5 | - | TRBV6-5 | TRBD2 | CASRHLAGGTVSQYF | TGTGCCAGCAGGCATCTAGCGGGGGGCACAGTTTCCCAGTACTTC
TRBJ1-5 | few | TRBV6-6 | - | CASSYQGIRGNQPQHF | TGTGCCAGCAGTTATCAGGGCATTCGTGGCAATCAGCCCCAGCATTTT
TRBJ2-2 | - | TRBV7-8 | TRBD1 | CASSLAQGQGLLFF | TGTGCCAGCAGCTTAGCGCAAGGACAGGGGTTGCTGTTTTTT
TRBJ1-5 | - | TRBV9 | - | CASSVLGNQPQHF | TGTGCCAGCAGCGTCTTAGGTAATCAGCCCCAGCATTTT
TRBJ2-6 | - | TRBV18 | TRBD1 | CASSPSPQGSFGANVLTF | TGTGCCAGCTCGCCCTCCCCACAGGGGTCTTTCGGGGCCAACGTCCTGACTTTC
TRBJ1-1 | - | TRBV12-3/TRBV12-4 | - | CASSYQAKGRAFF | TGTGCCAGCAGTTATCAGGCTAAAGGAAGAGCTTTCTTT
TRBJ2-5 | - | TRBV18 | - | CASSPGSRETQYF | TGTGCCAGCTCACCGGGTTCAAGAGAGACCCAGTACTTC
TRBJ1-6 | - | TRBV9 | - | CASGEPLHF | TGTGCCAGCGGCGAGCCCCTCCACTTT
TRBJ1-5 | - | TRBV9 | - | CASSATGGSQPQHF | TGTGCCAGCAGCGCGACAGGAGGGAGTCAGCCCCAGCATTTT
TRBJ2-6 | few | TRBV6-4 | - | CASSDSGANVLTF | TGTGCCAGCAGTGACTCTGGGGCCAACGTCCTGACTTTC